This entry lists 7 T cell receptor beta chains sequenced from one sample in a study of blood T cell repertoires in COVID-19. Clones were sequenced by immunoSEQ multiplex PCR, and TCRdb holds only the in-frame ones, with some missing. The sample lists some 340,000 clones; approximately 82% were seen once. Material: peripheral blood. All receptors come from a man aged 30 to 45 with active or convalescent COVID-19.

Only one count was recorded for this clone. V is TRBV4-1 and J is TRBJ1-2, with 8 bases lining up with TRBD1. CDR1 and CDR2 (germline): MGHRA, YSYEKL. The ends lost 1 base at V and 9 bases at J; junction bases unmatched: 10. The CDR3 extends over 15 amino acids. The CDR3 sequence is CASSQGQGRIESYTF. The CDR3 DNA reads TGCGCCAGCAGCCAAGGACAGGGGAGGATAGAAAGCTACACCTTC.

V usage is TRBV24-1 and J usage is TRBJ2-5; 9 positions agree with TRBD1. V dropped 5 bases and J dropped 1; count of bases not matched to a gene: 4. Germline CDR1 is KGHDR and CDR2 is SFDVKD. The CDR3 has 15 residues. CDR3 sequence (DNA): TGTGCCACCAGTGGCGCGACAGGGGGCCAAGAGACCCAGTACTTC. Protein product: CATSGATGGQETQYF.

Comments on this clone: The germline gene is not matched at one end of the junction; a read error may be the cause. The chain recombines TRBV11-2 with TRBJ2-5; unclear D gene. Germline-derived CDR1 and CDR2 are SGHAT and FQNNGV. This CDR3 is 14 amino acids long. CDR3 in amino acids: CASSLDRVTSTEYF. The CDR3 bases are TGTGCCAGCAGCTTAGATCGGGTCACCTCGACCGAGTACTTC.

This chain uses TRBV9 with TRBJ2-6; 7 nucleotides line up with TRBD1. V shed 7 bases and J 0 bases; nucleotides not matched to a gene: 10. Germline V gene lookup returns CDR1 SGDLS and CDR2 YYNGEE. The CDR3 spans 17 residues. The CDR3 spells CASGRTGYYSGANVLTF. DNA for the CDR3: TGTGCCAGCGGCCGGACAGGTTACTACTCTGGGGCCAACGTCCTGACTTTC. Full variable domain (missing parts from reference TRBV9 and TRBJ2-6): DSGVTQTPKHLITATGQRVTLRCSPRSGDLSVYWYQQSLDQGLQFLIQYYNGEERAKGNILERFSAQQFPDLHSELNLSSLELGDSALYFCASGRTGYYSGANVLTFGAGSRLTVL.

The chain recombines TRBV14 with TRBJ2-7; a possible D gene is TRBD2 (7 bases). The CDR3 spans 14 residues. Germline V gene data show CDR1 as SGHDN and CDR2 as FVKESK. Trimming shortened V by 3 bases and J by 3 bases, and 12 bases separated the two germline ends. This CDR3 reads CASSHGGGLYEQYF. The CDR3 DNA follows: TGTGCCAGCAGCCACGGCGGGGGCCTCTACGAGCAGTACTTC.

The chain couples TRBV20-1 to TRBJ1-6; D gene uncertain. V was trimmed by 0 bases and J by 10 bases, leaving 4 bases between them. Germline V gene sequence: CDR1 DFQATT, CDR2 SNEGSKA (reference sequence). The CDR3 covers 11 residues. The CDR3 spells CSARDQSPLHF. The CDR3 DNA follows: TGCAGTGCTAGAGATCAATCACCCCTCCACTTT.

The chain employs TRBV6-6 and TRBJ2-2; 7 bases line up with TRBD2. The CDR3 runs 14 residues. Germline V gives CDR1 MNHNY, CDR2 SVGAGI (reference sequence). The V and J ends lost 4 bases and 5 bases, in that order; junction bases with no gene match: 4. The CDR3 coding sequence is TGTGCCAGCAGTTGGGCAGCGGGGACCGGGGAGCTGTTTTTT. It yields the protein CASSWAAGTGELFF.